This section outlines one T cell receptor beta chain sequence together with its context. The antigen is undetermined. The entry originates in a study of cytomegalovirus exposure and HLA in healthy donors. About the study: HLA-typed donors contributed some 83 million unique TCRs, which were held in an early data release.

This PCR relied on a set of 60 Vbeta primers and 13 Jbeta primers. TCRdb keeps only in-frame clones here, not all; method: immunoSEQ multiplex PCR. This repertoire includes approximately 120,000 clones. Study-wide results and caveats: Only CMV serostatus was available as immune exposure information. In a later analysis, specific HLA alleles were associated with 15,000 to 20,000 TCR beta sequences at a 0.05 false discovery rate. Prior analysis indicated that the majority of TCR beta V segments exhibited productivity approximately 87% or approximately 30% of the time.

The origin of this receptor is a young man in good health and CMV-seronegative. Sequencing used PBMCs.

CDR3 coding DNA: TGTGCCAGCAGTCAGGCAGGATTCCAACAGCCCCAGCATTTT. Translated: CASSQAGFQQPQHF. This chain connects TRBV5-6 to TRBJ1-5; D is ambiguous. CDR1 and CDR2 (germline): SGHDT, YYEEEE. There are 14 residues in the CDR3. Trimming stripped 5 bases from V and 7 bases from J, with 16 bases between.